The next 31 T cell receptor beta chains were all read from a single sample in a study of molecular identifiers for immune sequencing clone quantification. TCRdb itself ran the PCR reads through MiXCR, one entry per CDR3 protein. The sample records about 510,000 distinct CDR3 sequences, over 20% being singletons. The sample consisted of naive CD8+ T cells from blood, with Jurkat cell RNA spiked in. Subset meaning: FACS-sorted CD8+CD4-CCR7+CD45RA+ naive T cells. These receptors all come from a human donor in good health. Some libraries in this study had Jurkat cell RNA spiked in.

At least ten counts were recorded for this clonotype. The V call is TRBV19, the J call TRBJ2-3; D remains unclear. Germline V gene lookup returns CDR1 LNHDA and CDR2 SQIVND (reference sequence). The CDR3 is 14 residues long. V was trimmed by 3 bases and J by 2 bases, leaving 9 bases between them. CDR3 in DNA: TGTGCCAGTAGTATTAGGCAGAACACAGATACGCAGTATTTT. Residues: CASSIRQNTDTQYF. Together with reference TRBV19 and TRBJ2-3, the CDR3 gives the full variable domain: DGGITQSPKYLFRKEGQNVTLSCEQNLNHDAMYWYRQDPGQGLRLIYYSQIVNDFQKGDIAEGYSVSREKKESFPLTVTSAQKNPTAFYLCASSIRQNTDTQYFGPGTRLTVL.

This clonotype appeared a single time. One end of the junction is discordant with germline, which a read error may explain. V usage is TRBV11-2 and J usage is TRBJ2-1; TRBD1 or TRBD2 may be the D gene (5 bases each). The CDR3 is 15 amino acids. Germline values: CDR1 SGHAT, CDR2 FQNNGV. The chain's CDR3 is CASSRGLSSYSEQFF. CDR3 DNA: TGTGCCAGCAGCCGGGGCTTAAGCTCCTACAGTGAGCAGTTCTTC.

This clonotype appeared many times. The chain recombines TRBV28 with TRBJ2-2; D not resolved. V was shortened by 8 bases and J by 0 bases, with 4 bases between the two germline ends. The CDR3 has 12 amino acids. Germline V gives CDR1 MDHEN, CDR2 SYDVKM. In DNA form, the CDR3 reads TGTGCCAGCGTCCCGAACACCGGGGAGCTGTTTTTT. Its protein is CASVPNTGELFF.

As concerns this clonotype: A junction boundary mismatches the germline segment, possibly from a read error. The J gene is TRBJ2-7, the V gene TRBV3-1; the D call may be TRBD1 or TRBD2 (5 bases each). CDR3 length: 15 amino acids. CDR1 and CDR2 from the germline V gene are LGHDT and YNNKEL (reference sequence). This CDR3 reads CASSQDRDLGYELYF. CDR3 DNA: TGTGCCAGCAGCCAAGATAGGGACCTGGGCTACGAGCTGTACTTC.

The genes are TRBV6-6 and TRBJ2-2, with 12 bases aligning to TRBD2. The trim removed 5 bases at V and 6 bases at J, leaving 7 bases unmatched. The CDR3 is 16 amino acids. Germline V gene data show CDR1 as MNHNY and CDR2 as SVGAGI (reference sequence). The CDR3 DNA sequence: TGTGCCAGCAGTCTCCTGACTAGCGGGAGTCCCGGGGAGCTGTTTTTT. Its protein is CASSLLTSGSPGELFF.

CDR3 region: CASSSGPAGVNEQFF. CDR3 DNA: TGTGCCAGCAGCTCTGGTCCAGCGGGAGTCAATGAGCAGTTCTTC. V usage is TRBV27 and J usage is TRBJ2-1; 8 nucleotides match TRBD2. Trimming removed 6 bases from V and 6 bases from J; junction bases left unmatched: 10. Germline V CDR1 and CDR2: MNHEY, SMNVEV (reference sequence). CDR3 length: 15 residues.

As to this clonotype: A much larger clone is a single base away; this may be a read error. The chain employs TRBV6-5 and TRBJ2-3; D possibly uses TRBD1 or TRBD2 (5 bases each). V was trimmed by 6 bases and J by 0 bases, leaving 16 bases between them. Germline V gene data show CDR1 as MNHEY and CDR2 as SVGAGI. The CDR3 spans 16 residues. The CDR3 bases are TGTGCCAGCAGGAAGGGACCGTGCTCTAGCACAGATACGCAGTATTTT. Protein product: CASRKGPCSSTDTQYF.

This clonotype has a count of ten or more. The CDR3 DNA reads TGCAGCGCTTTGGGACAGGGTCACGGGGCCAACGTCCTGACTTTC. Residues: CSALGQGHGANVLTF. The genes are TRBV29-1 and TRBJ2-6; TRBD1 aligns across 9 bases. This CDR3 is 15 amino acids long. Trimming removed 7 bases from V and 4 bases from J; junction bases left unmatched: 8. The germline CDR1 and CDR2 sequences are SQVTM and ANQGSEA. The full variable domain, its missing parts supplied by reference TRBV29-1 and TRBJ2-6, is SAVISQKPSRDICQRGTSLTIQCQVDSQVTMMFWYRQQPGQSLTLIATANQGSEATYESGFVIDKFPISRPNLTFSTLTVSNMSPEDSSIYLCSALGQGHGANVLTFGAGSRLTVL.

The chain joins TRBV6-5 to TRBJ2-1; TRBD2 matches 10 bases. CDR1 and CDR2 from the germline V gene are MNHEY and SVGAGI. V was clipped by 6 bases and J by 2 bases; unmatched bases: 4. The CDR3 runs to 15 residues. CDR3: CASRDGTSAYNEQFF. As DNA, the CDR3 is TGTGCCAGCAGGGACGGGACTAGCGCCTACAATGAGCAGTTCTTC.

This clonotype was seen a single time. Its ends do not fully match the called genes, so a read error is possible. The chain links TRBV2 to TRBJ1-6; D remains unclear. The germline gives CDR1 SNHLY, CDR2 FYNNEI. This CDR3 has 16 amino acids. As DNA, the CDR3 is TGTGCCGGCAGTGAGTCCGCGAACGCCTATAATTCACCCCTCCACTTT. Translated: CAGSESANAYNSPLHF.

This clonotype was counted at least ten times. V is TRBV6-6 and J is TRBJ2-7; D is undetermined. With 10 bases removed from V and 0 bases from J, the gap between germline ends came to 7 bases. Germline V lookup: CDR1 MNHNY, CDR2 SVGAGI (reference sequence). CDR3 length equals 11 residues. The CDR3 sequence: CATTDSYEQYF. The CDR3 region has the DNA TGTGCCACCACAGACTCCTACGAGCAGTACTTC.

This clonotype has more than one count but fewer than ten. The chain employs TRBV6-5 and TRBJ1-1; perhaps TRBD1 as D (6 bases). V was clipped by 6 bases and J by 0 bases, with 14 bases between them. The CDR3 covers 15 residues. Germline loops: CDR1 MNHEY, CDR2 SVGAGI. The CDR3 DNA is TGTGCCAGCAGCGATACAGGGCACATGAACACTGAAGCTTTCTTT. Translated, it gives CASSDTGHMNTEAFF.

In its sample, this clonotype was seen many times. The J gene is TRBJ2-5, the V gene TRBV6-2 or TRBV6-3; D is unclear. This CDR3 contains 13 residues. In germline, CDR1 is MNHEY, CDR2 SVGEGT. V lost 0 bases and J 5 bases, leaving 7 bases between the germline ends. The CDR3: CASSYSTAETQYF. CDR3 coding DNA: TGTGCCAGCAGTTACTCAACAGCCGAGACCCAGTACTTC.

Comments on this clonotype: A much larger clonotype is one base distant, so this may be a read error. J is TRBJ1-4 and V is TRBV5-1, with D perhaps matching TRBD1 (6 bases). CDR1 and CDR2 from the germline V gene are SGHRS and YFSETQ. The CDR3 is made up of 14 amino acids. The CDR3 nucleotides are TGCACCAGCAGCTTGGAACAGGGTCCGGAAAAACTGTTTTTT. Encoded protein: CTSSLEQGPEKLFF.

The genes are TRBV12-3 or TRBV12-4 and TRBJ2-7; weak D call: TRBD1 (5 bases). Trimming shortened V by 0 bases and J by 2 bases, and 14 bases separated the two germline ends. CDR3 length: 16 residues. For the CDR3, the DNA is TGTGCCAGCAGTTTAGCCCTAGGGGCGATCCCCTACGAGCAGTACTTC. This encodes CASSLALGAIPYEQYF.

This clonotype came up many times. V gene TRBV20-1 combines with J gene TRBJ2-3; D is undetermined. The ends were cut back, 6 bases at V and 5 bases at J, with 24 bases in the middle. The CDR3 has 16 residues. The germline gives CDR1 DFQATT, CDR2 SNEGSKA (reference sequence). The CDR3 region has the DNA TGCAGTGCCGTGACCTCCTCCGCCTTTGCGAAAGATACGCAGTATTTT. Translating gives CSAVTSSAFAKDTQYF.

This chain connects TRBV7-2 to TRBJ2-7; 7 nucleotides line up with TRBD1. After removal of 3 bases from V and 6 bases from J, the junction contained 11 bases not matched to a gene. CDR1 is SGHTA, CDR2 FQGNSA, per germline. This CDR3 is built from 15 residues. CDR3 residues: CASSFLPHRGSEQYF. The DNA for the CDR3 is TGTGCCAGCAGCTTTCTTCCTCACAGGGGTAGCGAGCAGTACTTC.

This clonotype has only a few counts. The gene calls are TRBV20-1 and TRBJ1-6, with 10 nucleotides matching TRBD1. The CDR3 has 18 amino acids. The junction had 8 bases not matched to a gene; V was cut back by 3 bases and J by 0 bases. From germline, CDR1 is DFQATT and CDR2 SNEGSKA (reference sequence). CDR3: CSARDRGVLSSYNSPLHF. CDR3 in DNA: TGCAGTGCTAGGGACAGGGGGGTTCTAAGCTCCTATAATTCACCCCTCCACTTT.

This clonotype was picked up a small number of times. The chain recombines TRBV29-1 with TRBJ2-1, with D perhaps being TRBD1 or TRBD2 (5 bases each). The V and J ends lost 2 bases and 15 bases respectively, with 14 bases between them. The germline CDR1 and CDR2 sequences are SQVTM and ANQGSEA. The CDR3 covers 11 residues. CDR3 nucleotides: TGCAGCGTTGAATCGGGGCAAAATCCGTTCTTC. Protein: CSVESGQNPFF.

This clonotype was recorded a few times. The V and J genes are TRBV20-1 and TRBJ2-7; D is unclear. The CDR3 length is 13 residues. CDR1 and CDR2 (germline): DFQATT, SNEGSKA (reference sequence). Trimming shortened V by 7 bases and J by 2 bases, and 15 bases separated the two germline ends. Written as DNA, the CDR3 is TGCAGTGTCGTACCCTCTGGGACCTACGAGCAGTACTTC. Its protein product is CSVVPSGTYEQYF.

CDR3 residues: CASSWGLAGGAETQYF. The CDR3 coding sequence is TGTGCCAGCAGCTGGGGACTAGCGGGAGGAGCAGAGACCCAGTACTTC. V is TRBV14 and J is TRBJ2-5, with 15 positions matching TRBD2. The CDR3 is 16 residues long. After removal of 5 bases from V and 4 bases from J, the junction contained 5 bases not matched to a gene. Germline assignment: CDR1 SGHDN and CDR2 FVKESK. Filled out from reference TRBV14 and TRBJ2-5, the complete variable domain reads EAGVTQFPSHSVIEKGQTVTLRCDPISGHDNLYWYRRVMGKEIKFLLHFVKESKQDESGMPNNRFLAERTGGTYSTLKVQPAELEDSGVYFCASSWGLAGGAETQYFGPGTRLLVL.

This clonotype turned up a few times. The chain is built from TRBV19 and TRBJ1-3; perhaps TRBD1 as D (5 bases). Germline values: CDR1 LNHDA, CDR2 SQIVND (reference sequence). Trimming took off 5 bases at V and 4 bases at J, with 12 bases between the two ends. The CDR3 extends over 14 amino acids. DNA of the CDR3: TGTGCCAGTAGTCCAGGGCCCCCCGGAAACACCATATATTTT. The encoded protein is CASSPGPPGNTIYF.

This clonotype occurred a few times. The rearrangement uses TRBV19 and TRBJ1-5, with D possibly being TRBD1 (5 bases). The CDR3 is 14 amino acids. Trimming removed 3 bases from V and 3 bases from J, with 9 bases in between. Germline lookup yields CDR1 LNHDA and CDR2 SQIVND (reference sequence). The CDR3 spells CASSIWGTNQPQHF. CDR3 DNA: TGTGCCAGTAGTATCTGGGGCACCAATCAGCCCCAGCATTTT.

As to this clonotype: This may be a read error: a much more frequent sequence differs by one nucleotide. V gene TRBV5-6 combines with J gene TRBJ2-4; perhaps D is TRBD1 or TRBD2 (6 bases each). Germline V lookup: CDR1 SGHDT, CDR2 YYEEEE. This CDR3 contains 12 residues. The ends were cut back, 5 bases at V and 12 bases at J, with 15 bases in the middle. CDR3 sequence reads: CASSPGAATQYF. The DNA of the CDR3 is TGTGCCAGCAGTCCGGGGGCGGCGACTCAGTACTTC. The whole variable domain, remainder taken from reference TRBV5-6 and TRBJ2-4, is DAGVTQSPTHLIKTRGQQVTLRCSPKSGHDTVSWYQQALGQGPQFIFQYYEEEERQRGNFPDRFSGHQFPNYSSELNVNALLLGDSALYLCASSPGAATQYFGAGTRLSVL.

This clonotype appeared many times. The rearrangement joins TRBV28 to TRBJ1-5; D possibly corresponds to TRBD1 (5 bases). The CDR3 is 15 residues long. Germline CDR1 MDHEN, CDR2 SYDVKM. V shed 3 bases and J shed 7 bases, with 16 bases lying between them. The CDR3 DNA is TGTGCCAGCAGTTTTTATCAGGGTTGGAGCCAGCCCCAGCATTTT. This gives the protein CASSFYQGWSQPQHF.

V is TRBV30 and J is TRBJ2-1, with D unresolved. The V and J ends lost 1 base and 10 bases respectively, with 5 bases between them. The V gene's germline CDR1 is GTSNPN and CDR2 SVGIG (reference sequence). The CDR3 consists of 10 residues. The CDR3 here is CAWSEREQFF. CDR3 DNA sequence: TGTGCCTGGAGTGAGAGGGAGCAGTTCTTC.

In its sample, this clonotype was seen many times. This chain links TRBV4-1 with TRBJ1-4, with unresolved D. CDR1 and CDR2 from the germline V gene are MGHRA and YSYEKL. CDR3 length: 14 amino acids. The V and J ends lost 0 bases and 13 bases respectively, with 15 bases between them. The CDR3 sequence: CASSQEFSGFILFF. CDR3 bases: TGCGCCAGCAGCCAAGAATTCTCGGGCTTCATACTGTTTTTT.

The CDR3 DNA follows: TGTGCCAGCAGCCGAGACCCTCTGGGGACGGCCTCCTACGAGCAGTACTTC. It codes for CASSRDPLGTASYEQYF. This chain uses TRBV14 with TRBJ2-7; D is tentatively TRBD1 or TRBD2 (5 bases each). Germline-derived CDR1 and CDR2 are SGHDN and FVKESK. The V gene lost 4 bases and the J gene lost 0 bases, with 19 bases spanning the gap. This CDR3 region has 17 residues.

The rearrangement uses TRBV20-1 and TRBJ2-7, with 13 nucleotides matching TRBD2. The trim removed 0 bases at V and 6 bases at J, leaving 8 bases unmatched. The CDR3 has 16 residues. The V gene's germline CDR1 is DFQATT and CDR2 SNEGSKA (reference sequence). The DNA of the CDR3 is TGCAGTGCTAGAGATTTAACTAGCGGGAGGGCCTCCGAGCAGTACTTC. Translated: CSARDLTSGRASEQYF.

The V gene is TRBV19, the J gene TRBJ1-5, with no clear D. CDR3 length: 16 amino acids. Trimming removed 2 bases from V and 0 bases from J, with 11 bases in between. The V gene's germline CDR1 is LNHDA and CDR2 SQIVND (reference sequence). The CDR3 sequence: CASSISVHRSNQPQHF. CDR3 nucleotide sequence: TGTGCCAGTAGTATATCCGTCCACCGTAGCAATCAGCCCCAGCATTTT.

This clonotype was seen at least ten times. The genes are TRBV19 and TRBJ2-1; D unclear. V was cut by 5 bases and J by 0 bases, with 14 bases left in between. Germline V gives CDR1 LNHDA, CDR2 SQIVND (reference sequence). The CDR3 is 16 residues long. This chain's CDR3 is CASSLRPSSSYNEQFF. The CDR3 nucleotides read TGTGCCAGTAGTCTCAGGCCCTCGAGCTCCTACAATGAGCAGTTCTTC.